The T cell receptor beta chain under discussion was sequenced for a study of T cell responses to AZD1222 COVID-19 vaccine. Study-level findings and limits: White British donors predominated, females outnumbered males, and clonal diversity was possibly underestimated. None of the repertoires were sampled until the peak T cell response had passed. Only a handful of AZD1222 recipients were seropositive at baseline. Targets within unmutated variant regions were reportedly found for nearly half of spike-specific TCRs.

Note on this clone: The target antigen is unknown.

Sequencing used immunoSEQ multiplex PCR; TCRdb keeps in-frame clones, though not all of them. The profile shows approximately 150,000 clones, more than 70% of them singletons. With 3 bases clipped from V and 4 bases from J, the junction kept 11 bases outside the gene matches. The CDR3 contains 16 residues. In germline, CDR1 is LGHDT, CDR2 YNNKEL (reference sequence). The sample here was peripheral blood, taken on day 0 of MenACWY control vaccination. The J gene is TRBJ1-2, the V gene TRBV3-1 (or the pseudogene TRBV3-2); TRBD1 aligns across 7 bases. The receptor was isolated from an adult in good health. The CDR3 is CASSQASGTASYGYTF. DNA of the CDR3: TGTGCCAGCAGCCAGGCGTCCGGGACAGCTTCCTATGGCTACACCTTC.